The 8 T cell receptor beta chains presented below share a single source sample, sequenced in a study of T cells in women clearing cervical HPV infection. Sequencing used immunoSEQ multiplex PCR; TCRdb keeps in-frame clones, though not all of them. The table counts about 35,000 clones; less than 2% lies in the top ten. The sequenced material came from blood buffy coat. The receptors derive from a woman between 18 and 70 years old with a cervical HPV16 infection that either progressed to CIN3+ or cleared (not recorded which).

Points on this clone: The read stops 3 residues short of the end of the CDR3; the missing end is completed from the germline J gene. The rearrangement links TRBV19 to TRBJ1-1; 7 positions match TRBD1. The ends lost 3 bases at V and 3 bases at J; junction bases unmatched: 4. CDR1 is LNHDA, CDR2 SQIVND, per germline (reference sequence). The CDR3 extends over 14 amino acids. CDR3 sequence: CASSMRTGYTEAFF. The part of the CDR3 DNA that was read is TGTGCCAGTAGTATGCGGACAGGTTACACTGAA.

Comment on this clone: Read data end 3 residues before the CDR3 end; the end is taken from the germline J gene. The chain is built from TRBV18 and TRBJ2-5, with 9 bases aligning to TRBD2. The CDR3 length is 19 residues. V dropped 4 bases and J dropped 4; count of bases not matched to a gene: 19. Per the germline V gene, CDR1 is KGHSH and CDR2 is LQKENI. The part of the CDR3 DNA that was read is TGTGCCAGCTCACTACTGCAGCGGGGGGCTCCGGGGGTCGGAGAGACC. Translation: CASSLLQRGAPGVGET. The complete CDR3 sequence is CASSLLQRGAPGVGETQYF.

Comment on this clone: The read halts 3 residues ahead of the CDR3 end, with the missing end drawn from the germline J gene. This chain connects TRBV7-8 to TRBJ2-5; 8 positions agree with TRBD1. After removal of 4 bases from V and 5 bases from J, the junction contained 9 bases not matched to a gene. The CDR3 totals 15 residues. CDR1 and CDR2 from the germline V gene are SGHVS and FQNEAQ. The CDR3 loop is CASSSGQVLLETQYF. Incomplete CDR3 DNA: TGTGCCAGCAGCTCGGGACAGGTACTTCTCGAGACC.

CDR3 DNA, as far as it was read: TGTGCCAGCAGCTCTAGCGGGAGAGGGTACGAG. Its translation: CASSSSGRGYE. The full CDR3 protein reads CASSSSGRGYEQYF. The chain combines TRBV7-9 with TRBJ2-7; the match to TRBD2 covers 10 bases. The sequenced fragment ends 3 residues before the CDR3 boundary, so the rest is inferred from the germline J gene. The V segment lost 4 bases and the J segment 4 bases; nucleotides outside the gene matches: 4. The CDR3 length is 14 residues. Germline lookup yields CDR1 SEHNR and CDR2 FQNEAQ (reference sequence).

Remarks on this clone: The missing CDR3 end, 3 residues past where the read stops, is filled in from the germline J gene. The V call is TRBV20-1, the J call TRBJ2-3; 7 bases fit TRBD2. Germline CDR1 DFQATT, CDR2 SNEGSKA (reference sequence). The ends lost 6 bases at V and 2 bases at J; junction bases unmatched: 5. The CDR3 extends over 13 amino acids. The CDR3 DNA, read in part, is TGCAGTGCAAGTAGCGGGTCCACAGATACG. Translating it yields CSASSGSTDT. The CDR3 in its entirety is CSASSGSTDTQYF.

With regard to this clone: The CDR3 extends 3 residues past the end of the read, so its final part is completed from the germline J gene. V usage is TRBV7-8 and J usage is TRBJ1-1; 9 positions match TRBD1. CDR1 and CDR2 from the germline V gene are SGHVS and FQNEAQ. J lost 1 base, V lost 2 bases, and 8 bases had no gene match. The CDR3 runs 17 residues. The CDR3 DNA, read in part, is TGTGCCAGCAGCTTAATCTCTGGACAGGGGACGAACACTGAA. It encodes CASSLISGQGTNTE. The entire CDR3 is CASSLISGQGTNTEAFF.

Details on this clone: The read halts 3 residues ahead of the CDR3 end, with the missing end drawn from the germline J gene. V usage is TRBV11-3 and J usage is TRBJ2-1; 7 nucleotides agree with TRBD2. The CDR3 sequence is 15 residues long. CDR1 and CDR2 from the germline V gene are SGHNT and YENEEA. V was clipped by 8 bases and J by 9 bases; unmatched bases: 16. The CDR3 DNA, read in part, is TGTGCCAGCGGACTAGGGAGTTACAAAACGGGTGAG. It yields the protein CASGLGSYKTGE. The full CDR3 protein is CASGLGSYKTGEQFF.

Details on this clone: The CDR3 end falls 3 residues outside the read, so it is completed with the germline J gene. The chain uses TRBV5-1 and TRBJ2-1; D is undetermined. CDR1 is SGHRS and CDR2 is YFSETQ in the germline V gene. Trimming stripped 0 bases from V and 0 bases from J, with 10 bases between. CDR3 length: 16 amino acids. The CDR3 is CASSLGGSGSYNEQFF. CDR3 DNA, as far as it was read: TGCGCCAGCAGCTTGGGAGGTTCGGGCTCCTACAATGAG.